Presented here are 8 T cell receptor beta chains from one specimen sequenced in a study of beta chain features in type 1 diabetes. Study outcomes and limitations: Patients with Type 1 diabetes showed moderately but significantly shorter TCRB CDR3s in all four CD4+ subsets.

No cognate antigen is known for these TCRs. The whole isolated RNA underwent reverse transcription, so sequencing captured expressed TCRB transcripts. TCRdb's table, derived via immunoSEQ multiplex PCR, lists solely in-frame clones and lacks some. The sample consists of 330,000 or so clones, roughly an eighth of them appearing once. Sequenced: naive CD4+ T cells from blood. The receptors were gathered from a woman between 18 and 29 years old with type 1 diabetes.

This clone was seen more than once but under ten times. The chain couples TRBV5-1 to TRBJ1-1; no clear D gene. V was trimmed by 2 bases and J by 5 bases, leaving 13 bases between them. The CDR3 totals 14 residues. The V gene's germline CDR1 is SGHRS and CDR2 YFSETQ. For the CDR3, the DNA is TGCGCCAGCAGCTTCTCCCGGGAGGAAACTGAAGCTTTCTTT. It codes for CASSFSREETEAFF.

The CDR3, as DNA: TGTGCCAGCAGCGCTCGACAGGGGTACAATGAGCAGTTCTTC. Translating it yields CASSARQGYNEQFF. The gene calls are TRBV7-2 and TRBJ2-1, with 8 bases matching TRBD1. Trimming removed 5 bases from V and 4 bases from J; junction bases left unmatched: 4. This CDR3 has 14 residues. CDR1 and CDR2 (germline): SGHTA, FQGNSA.

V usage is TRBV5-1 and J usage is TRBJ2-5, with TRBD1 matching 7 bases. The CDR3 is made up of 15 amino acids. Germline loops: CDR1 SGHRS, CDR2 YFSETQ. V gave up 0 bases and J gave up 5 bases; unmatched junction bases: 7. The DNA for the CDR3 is TGCGCCAGCAGCTTGGGAGGGGGCGCATCGGAGACCCAGTACTTC. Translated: CASSLGGGASETQYF.

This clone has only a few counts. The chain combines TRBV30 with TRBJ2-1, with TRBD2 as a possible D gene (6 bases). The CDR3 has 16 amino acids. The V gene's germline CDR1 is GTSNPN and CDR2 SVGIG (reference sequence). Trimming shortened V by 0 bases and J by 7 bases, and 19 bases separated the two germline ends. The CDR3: CAWSVLSGRTENEQFF. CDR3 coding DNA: TGTGCCTGGAGTGTACTTAGCGGCAGGACGGAAAATGAGCAGTTCTTC.

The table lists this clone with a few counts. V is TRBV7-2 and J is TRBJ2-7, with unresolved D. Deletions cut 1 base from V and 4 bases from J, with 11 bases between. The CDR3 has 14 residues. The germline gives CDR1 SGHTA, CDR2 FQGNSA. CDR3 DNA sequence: TGTGCCAGCAGCTTAGGGCCAGGTTCGTACGAGCAGTACTTC. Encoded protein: CASSLGPGSYEQYF.

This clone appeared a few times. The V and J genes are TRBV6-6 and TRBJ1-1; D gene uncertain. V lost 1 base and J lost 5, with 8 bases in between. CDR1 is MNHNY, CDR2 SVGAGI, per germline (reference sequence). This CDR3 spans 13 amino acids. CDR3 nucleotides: TGTGCCAGCAGTTACTTGTCGGGTACTGAAGCTTTCTTT. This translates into CASSYLSGTEAFF.

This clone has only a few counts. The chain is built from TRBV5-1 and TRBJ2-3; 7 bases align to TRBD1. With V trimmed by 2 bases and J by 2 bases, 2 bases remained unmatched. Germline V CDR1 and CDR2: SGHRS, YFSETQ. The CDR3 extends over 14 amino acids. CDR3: CASSFGQATDTQYF. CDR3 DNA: TGCGCCAGCAGCTTCGGACAGGCCACAGATACGCAGTATTTT.

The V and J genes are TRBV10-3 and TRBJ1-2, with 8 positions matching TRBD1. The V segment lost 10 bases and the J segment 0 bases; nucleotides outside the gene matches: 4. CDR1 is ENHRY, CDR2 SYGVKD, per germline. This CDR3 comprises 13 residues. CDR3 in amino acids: CATGQGTNYGYTF. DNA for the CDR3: TGTGCCACCGGACAGGGAACTAACTATGGCTACACCTTC.